Below are 27 T cell receptor beta chains sequenced from a single sample in a study of shared clonotypes between healthy human individuals. Profiling relied on immunoSEQ multiplex PCR, and the TCRdb table lists in-frame clones only, not all of them. The table lists some 2,400,000 clones, more than 90% of them singletons. The sample comprised naive CD4+ T cells sorted from blood. Subset in this sample: CD45RA+ positively selected. These receptors all stem from a man between 18 and 35 years old in good health.

CDR3 sequence reads: CASSIDKTGSTDTQYF. CDR3 sequence (DNA): TGTGCCAGCAGCATAGACAAGACAGGGAGCACAGATACGCAGTATTTT. V and J are TRBV7-9 and TRBJ2-3; 7 bases align to TRBD1. Germline values: CDR1 SEHNR, CDR2 FQNEAQ (reference sequence). The CDR3 consists of 16 residues. After removal of 5 bases from V and 0 bases from J, the junction contained 8 bases not matched to a gene.

As to this clone: Other DNA sequences of this sample code for an identical CDR3. This chain uses TRBV11-2 with TRBJ1-3; possible D gene TRBD1, 5 bases. V lost 2 bases and J 4 bases, leaving 9 bases between the germline ends. The germline V gene encodes CDR1 SGHAT and CDR2 FQNNGV. The CDR3 length is 14 residues. CDR3 protein: CASSLIGGGNTIYF. CDR3 coding DNA: TGTGCCAGCAGCTTAATTGGGGGAGGAAACACCATATATTTT. Supplemented by reference TRBV11-2 and TRBJ1-3, the full variable domain reads EAGVAQSPRYKIIEKRQSVAFWCNPISGHATLYWYQQILGQGPKLLIQFQNNGVVDDSQLPKDRFSAERLKGVDSTLKIQPAKLEDSAVYLCASSLIGGGNTIYFGEGSWLTVV.

V and J are TRBV5-6 and TRBJ1-1, with TRBD1 matching 7 bases. The V and J ends lost 2 bases and 6 bases, in that order; junction bases with no gene match: 13. The CDR3 is 16 residues long. CDR1 is SGHDT, CDR2 YYEEEE, per germline. The CDR3 loop is CASSLSSSGGFSEAFF. In nucleotides, the CDR3 is TGTGCCAGCAGCTTAAGTTCGTCAGGGGGTTTTTCTGAAGCTTTCTTT.

The rearrangement uses TRBV5-6 and TRBJ2-3; 8 nucleotides align to TRBD2. V dropped 4 bases and J dropped 3; count of bases not matched to a gene: 4. Germline V lookup: CDR1 SGHDT, CDR2 YYEEEE. This CDR3 comprises 14 residues. This CDR3 reads CASSVAGRTDTQYF. For the CDR3, the DNA is TGTGCCAGCAGCGTAGCGGGAAGGACAGATACGCAGTATTTT.

This clone was recorded a few times. This rearrangement joins TRBV7-2 to TRBJ2-1; possible D gene TRBD2, 7 bases. CDR3 size: 15 residues. Per the germline V gene, CDR1 is SGHTA and CDR2 is FQGNSA. V shed 1 base and J shed 9 bases, with 16 bases lying between them. CDR3 loop: CASSLGGGPGSEQFF. For the CDR3, the DNA is TGTGCCAGCAGCTTAGGGGGGGGCCCTGGGAGTGAGCAGTTCTTC. The full variable domain, rest sourced from reference TRBV7-2 and TRBJ2-1, is GAGVSQSPSNKVTEKGKDVELRCDPISGHTALYWYRQSLGQGLEFLIYFQGNSAPDKSGLPSDRFSAERTGGSVSTLTIQRTQQEDSAVYLCASSLGGGPGSEQFFGPGTRLTVL.

A word on this clone: In the same sample, other DNA sequences code for this CDR3. The chain has TRBV5-1 and TRBJ2-5; D tentatively fits TRBD1 or TRBD2 (5 bases each). The germline V and J ends were trimmed by 0 bases and 5 bases, with 8 bases remaining between them. Per the germline V gene, CDR1 is SGHRS and CDR2 is YFSETQ. The CDR3 extends over 13 amino acids. The chain's CDR3 is CASSLEGEETQYF. The CDR3 DNA sequence: TGCGCCAGCAGCTTGGAAGGGGAGGAGACCCAGTACTTC.

The V gene is TRBV30, the J gene TRBJ2-7, with D hard to call. CDR1 and CDR2 from the germline V gene are GTSNPN and SVGIG (reference sequence). V dropped 3 bases and J dropped 2 bases, with 11 bases sitting between them. The CDR3 consists of 13 residues. The CDR3 DNA follows: TGTGCCTGGAGCTGGTTAGCCACCTACGAGCAGTACTTC. It codes for CAWSWLATYEQYF.

The chain employs TRBV30 and TRBJ2-1; D uncertain. Germline V gene lookup returns CDR1 GTSNPN and CDR2 SVGIG (reference sequence). This CDR3 comprises 13 residues. V gave up 5 bases and J gave up 2 bases, with 10 bases separating them. The CDR3 protein is CAWSPRPYNEQFF. DNA of the CDR3: TGTGCCTGGTCCCCGCGCCCCTACAATGAGCAGTTCTTC. The variable domain in full, completed from reference TRBV30 and TRBJ2-1, reads SQTIHQWPATLVQPVGSPLSLECTVEGTSNPNLYWYRQAAGRGLQLLFYSVGIGQISSEVPQNLSASRPQDRQFILSSKKLLLSDSGFYLCAWSPRPYNEQFFGPGTRLTVL.

The chain uses TRBV20-1 and TRBJ1-2; D unresolved. V was cut by 6 bases and J by 7 bases, with 12 bases left in between. Germline loops: CDR1 DFQATT, CDR2 SNEGSKA (reference sequence). The CDR3 loop spans 11 amino acids. The CDR3, as DNA: TGCAGTGCCCCGCTACGAATTGGCTACACCTTC. Translating gives CSAPLRIGYTF.

About this clone: Other DNA variants within this sample encode the same CDR3. The gene calls are TRBV5-1 and TRBJ1-2, with D unresolved. Germline V gene sequence: CDR1 SGHRS, CDR2 YFSETQ. Trimming cost V 2 bases and J 4 bases, with 9 bases left between them. This CDR3 contains 13 residues. Written as DNA, the CDR3 is TGCGCCAGCAGCTTAGAGAGTCCCTATGGCTACACCTTC. Translation: CASSLESPYGYTF.

V is TRBV6-5 and J is TRBJ2-2; D ambiguous. CDR3 length equals 13 residues. The germline CDR1 and CDR2 sequences are MNHEY and SVGAGI. The V gene lost 5 bases and the J gene lost 7 bases, with 11 bases spanning the gap. CDR3 sequence: CASSRFISGELFF. The CDR3 DNA reads as TGTGCCAGCAGTCGATTTATTAGCGGGGAGCTGTTTTTT.

The chain has TRBV7-9 and TRBJ1-1; TRBD1 matches 10 bases. J gave up 4 bases and V 7 bases, and 6 bases lay outside the gene matches. Germline loops: CDR1 SEHNR, CDR2 FQNEAQ (reference sequence). The CDR3 runs 14 residues. DNA for the CDR3: TGTGCCAGCAACGGACAGGGGGGAAGCACTGAAGCTTTCTTT. Translated: CASNGQGGSTEAFF.

The chain combines TRBV28 with TRBJ2-7; D possibly corresponds to TRBD1 (6 bases). The V end was cut by 10 bases, the J end by 2 bases, with 21 bases between. In germline, CDR1 is MDHEN, CDR2 SYDVKM. CDR3 length equals 15 residues. The CDR3 coding sequence is TGTGCCACCACAGTTCGCCTTGGGACAACCTACGAGCAGTACTTC. Encoded protein: CATTVRLGTTYEQYF. The full variable domain, in which reference TRBV28 and TRBJ2-7 provide the parts outside the CDR3, is DVKVTQSSRYLVKRTGEKVFLECVQDMDHENMFWYRQDPGLGLRLIYFSYDVKMKEKGDIPEGYSVSREKKERFSLILESASTNQTSMYLCATTVRLGTTYEQYFGPGTRLTVT.

J is TRBJ1-6 and V is TRBV7-2; 8 bases agree with TRBD1. V trimming: 1 base; J trimming: 17 bases; junction bases outside the gene matches: 7. Germline loops: CDR1 SGHTA, CDR2 FQGNSA. The CDR3 loop spans 13 amino acids. The CDR3 is CASSLVGRGPFHF. The CDR3, as DNA: TGTGCCAGCAGCTTAGTCGGCAGGGGGCCATTCCACTTT.

The chain links TRBV29-1 to TRBJ2-1; D gene unclear. Germline V lookup: CDR1 SQVTM, CDR2 ANQGSEA. V lost 6 bases, J lost 8 bases, and 14 bases lay in between. This CDR3 comprises 12 residues. CDR3 loop: CSVLILSDEQFF. CDR3 nucleotides: TGCAGCGTCCTCATTCTATCGGATGAGCAGTTCTTC.

The gene calls are TRBV6-1 and TRBJ1-5, with 7 bases fitting TRBD1. Germline loops: CDR1 MNHNS, CDR2 SASEGT. There are 15 residues in the CDR3. V was clipped by 4 bases and J by 2 bases; unmatched bases: 5. This CDR3 is CASSAGQAGNQPQHF. The DNA of the CDR3 is TGTGCCAGCAGTGCAGGACAGGCGGGCAATCAGCCCCAGCATTTT.

As regards this clone: Other DNA sequences in the same sample also yield this CDR3. The rearrangement uses TRBV10-3 and TRBJ2-7; D perhaps matches TRBD2 (5 bases). Germline V gives CDR1 ENHRY, CDR2 SYGVKD. The CDR3 extends over 12 amino acids. Trimming pared 2 bases from V and 3 bases from J, leaving 5 bases between. Here the CDR3 DNA reads TGTGCCATCAGTGAGACTAGCTACGAGCAGTACTTC. Translation gives CAISETSYEQYF.

This clone has only a few counts. The rearrangement links TRBV6-1 to TRBJ1-2, with 7 positions matching TRBD1. The CDR3 is made up of 13 amino acids. J gave up 7 bases and V 5 bases, and 7 bases lay outside the gene matches. CDR1 and CDR2 from the germline V gene are MNHNS and SASEGT. The CDR3 DNA follows: TGTGCCAGCAGTTTGGAGGGGGCGGGTGGCTACACCTTC. This gives the protein CASSLEGAGGYTF.

The V call is TRBV6-5, the J call TRBJ1-1, with D unresolved. The CDR3 is 15 amino acids. Germline values: CDR1 MNHEY, CDR2 SVGAGI. V was pared by 5 bases and J by 4 bases, with 17 bases between. The CDR3 region has the DNA TGTGCCAGCAGTCGCTCCCAGTTGGGGATCACTGAAGCTTTCTTT. Translation: CASSRSQLGITEAFF.

The V call is TRBV13, the J call TRBJ2-7; the match to TRBD2 covers 7 bases. Per the germline V gene, CDR1 is PRHDT and CDR2 is FYEKMQ (reference sequence). After removal of 5 bases from V and 3 bases from J, the junction contained 4 bases not matched to a gene. The CDR3 is 13 residues long. The CDR3 is CASSPAGRYEQYF. In DNA form, the CDR3 reads TGTGCCAGCAGCCCAGCGGGACGCTACGAGCAGTACTTC.

The V call is TRBV9, the J call TRBJ2-3; 8 bases are a match to TRBD2. CDR1 and CDR2 from the germline V gene are SGDLS and YYNGEE. This CDR3 region has 15 residues. V dropped 1 base and J dropped 4; count of bases not matched to a gene: 5. As DNA, the CDR3 is TGTGCCAGCAGCGTAAGAGCGGGAGTGGCAGATACGCAGTATTTT. The encoded protein is CASSVRAGVADTQYF.

This chain connects TRBV10-3 to TRBJ1-3, with D possibly matching TRBD1 (5 bases). Looked up from germline, CDR1 is ENHRY and CDR2 is SYGVKD. V was pared by 8 bases and J by 0 bases, with 11 bases between. The CDR3 contains 14 residues. The CDR3 spells CAIGRDLSGNTIYF. The CDR3 nucleotides are TGTGCCATCGGGCGGGACCTCTCTGGAAACACCATATATTTT.

This clone was seen just once. V usage is TRBV11-3 and J usage is TRBJ1-6, with 8 bases lining up with TRBD1. Trimming took 0 bases from V and 10 from J; bases not matched to a gene: 5. Germline V gene sequence: CDR1 SGHNT, CDR2 YENEEA. CDR3 size: 15 residues. CDR3 in amino acids: CASSLDGTGGSPLHF. In DNA, the CDR3 is TGTGCCAGCAGCTTAGACGGGACAGGCGGATCACCCCTCCACTTT.

The chain links TRBV5-6 to TRBJ2-1; 7 bases are a match to TRBD2. V trimming: 3 bases; J trimming: 7 bases; junction bases outside the gene matches: 7. This CDR3 contains 14 residues. Germline V CDR1 and CDR2: SGHDT, YYEEEE. Here the CDR3 reads CASSSRGGINEQFF. The CDR3 DNA reads as TGTGCCAGCAGCTCACGGGGAGGGATTAATGAGCAGTTCTTC.

CDR3 residues: CSVEEGPPSYEQYF. DNA for the CDR3: TGCAGCGTTGAAGAGGGACCCCCCTCCTACGAGCAGTACTTC. The gene calls are TRBV29-1 and TRBJ2-7; the D call may be TRBD1 or TRBD2 (5 bases each). This CDR3 is 14 amino acids long. Germline assignment: CDR1 SQVTM and CDR2 ANQGSEA. Trimming took off 0 bases at V and 0 bases at J, with 9 bases between the two ends.

The chain employs TRBV6-1 and TRBJ2-6, with D perhaps matching TRBD1 or TRBD2 (5 bases each). Deletions cut 7 bases from V and 2 bases from J, with 12 bases between. The CDR3 covers 15 residues. Germline V gene sequence: CDR1 MNHNS, CDR2 SASEGT. The CDR3 bases are TGTGCCAGCATTAAGTGGGGGACTGGGGCCAACGTCCTGACTTTC. Amino acid sequence: CASIKWGTGANVLTF.

The chain joins TRBV18 to TRBJ1-1; unclear D gene. Trimming pared 6 bases from V and 0 bases from J, leaving 14 bases between. Germline CDR1 reads KGHSH; CDR2 reads LQKENI. CDR3 length equals 15 residues. CDR3 bases: TGTGCCAGCTCGCCGGACTCTCTCATGAACACTGAAGCTTTCTTT. Protein sequence: CASSPDSLMNTEAFF.